The 5 T cell receptor beta chains below were found in one sample sequenced in a study of blood T cell repertoires in COVID-19. Measured with immunoSEQ multiplex PCR; TCRdb has only the in-frame clones, and not every one. This sample yields under 300,000 clones, of which around 90% are seen a single time; 0.94% belongs to the top ten. The specimen sequenced was peripheral blood. The receptors originated from a woman between 40 and 55 years old who had recovered from COVID-19.

V gene TRBV28 combines with J gene TRBJ2-1; D is uncertain. V lost 10 bases and J lost 5, with 12 bases in between. CDR1 and CDR2 from the germline V gene are MDHEN and SYDVKM. This CDR3 region has 12 residues. The CDR3: CAITRSDNEQFF. In DNA, the CDR3 is TGTGCCATCACGAGGTCGGACAATGAGCAGTTCTTC.

This chain uses TRBV3-1 (or the pseudogene TRBV3-2) with TRBJ2-2; 11 bases map to TRBD2. V lost 4 bases, J lost 10 bases, and 5 bases stayed unmatched. From germline, CDR1 is LGHDT and CDR2 YNNKEL (reference sequence). The CDR3 is made up of 14 amino acids. CDR3: CASSPSGGLTELFF. CDR3 coding DNA: TGTGCCAGCAGCCCTAGCGGGGGGCTTACGGAGCTGTTTTTT.

This chain uses TRBV11-2 with TRBJ2-2, with D possibly being TRBD2 (5 bases). V gave up 1 base and J gave up 4 bases, with 13 bases separating them. This CDR3 spans 16 amino acids. CDR1 is SGHAT and CDR2 is FQNNGV in the germline V gene. The CDR3 reads CASSLGVLGGTGELFF. CDR3 nucleotides: TGTGCCAGCAGCTTAGGTGTCCTAGGAGGCACCGGGGAGCTGTTTTTT.

This clone was seen just once. Because it lacks the conserved phenylalanine or tryptophan at the end, this CDR3 is likely a read error. No DNA is shown, since the ends of the CDR3 on it are uncertain; the CDR3 is the one TCRdb lists. The chain has TRBV21-1 and TRBJ2-7; the D call of TRBD1 is as the table states it, not checked on the DNA. TRBV21-1 is classified as a pseudogene. The CDR3 spans 10 residues, counting both ends. CDR3 in amino acids: CASRLQNRHL.

The chain uses TRBV10-3 and TRBJ1-2; maybe TRBD1 (5 bases). Germline CDR1 is ENHRY and CDR2 is SYGVKD. V lost 8 bases and J 8 bases, leaving 12 bases between the germline ends. The CDR3 consists of 11 residues. The CDR3 sequence: CAIDQGGGYTF. The CDR3 nucleotides read TGTGCCATCGACCAGGGCGGAGGCTACACCTTC.